This is a list of T cell receptor beta chains from one sample in a study of blood T cell repertoires in COVID-19. The assay was immunoSEQ multiplex PCR, and TCRdb's table has in-frame clones only and misses some. Here the sample spans under 200,000 clones, 85% to 90% being singletons. Sequencing was performed on peripheral blood. These receptors originate from a man aged 50 or older with active or convalescent COVID-19. CDR3s include the opening cysteine and the closing phenylalanine or tryptophan. Fields, in order: CDR3 protein, CDR3 DNA, J gene, D gene, CDR3 length, V gene, clone size. A D gene is named only where the DNA matches it firmly. Clone size is stated in some rows and not others, as once, few, many or a class when expanded.

CTSSQEGLVQEGRGYTF,TGCACCAGCAGCCAAGAGGGCCTCGTACAGGAGGGAAGAGGCTACACCTTC,TRBJ1-2,NA,17,TRBV1,NA
CASSTLALNTGELFF,TGTGCCAGCAGTACACTAGCCCTCAACACCGGGGAGCTGTTTTTT,TRBJ2-2,NA,15,TRBV6-5,NA
CASSQDRVGKLFF,TGTGCCAGCAGCCAGGACAGGGTAGGCAAACTGTTTTTT,TRBJ1-4,TRBD1,13,TRBV13,NA
CASSLVTAGEYNEQFF,TGTGCCAGCAGCTTAGTGACGGCGGGGGAGTACAATGAGCAGTTCTTC,TRBJ2-1,TRBD2,16,TRBV7-8,NA
CASSVTVPGELFF,TGTGCCAGCAGCGTAACAGTTCCTGGGGAGCTGTTTTTT,TRBJ2-2,NA,13,TRBV9,NA
CASSLIRPGQAAEIVQPQHF,TGTGCCAGCAGCCTCATCAGGCCGGGACAGGCGGCGGAGATCGTTCAGCCCCAGCATTTT,TRBJ1-5,TRBD1,20,TRBV4-2,NA
CASSPGLAGVSPGELFF,TGTGCCAGCAGCCCGGGACTAGCGGGAGTGTCGCCCGGGGAGCTGTTTTTT,TRBJ2-2,TRBD2,17,TRBV7-2,NA
CASSVVAENYEQYF,TGTGCCAGCAGCGTAGTGGCGGAAAACTACGAGCAGTACTTC,TRBJ2-7,NA,14,TRBV9,NA
CASSATGTNYGYTF,TGTGCCAGCAGTGCAACGGGGACTAACTATGGCTACACCTTC,TRBJ1-2,NA,14,TRBV6-6,NA
CASSDRGPQRLHF,TGTGCCAGCAGTGACAGGGGCCCCCAGCGCCTCCACTTT,TRBJ1-6,NA,13,TRBV25-1,NA
CASSQPGMAGELFF,TGTGCCAGCAGCCAACCAGGGATGGCCGGGGAGCTGTTTTTT,TRBJ2-2,NA,14,TRBV7-9,NA
CAWRAYNQPQHF,TGTGCCTGGAGGGCTTACAATCAGCCCCAGCATTTT,TRBJ1-5,NA,12,TRBV30,NA
CASSSNRGQNIQYF,TGTGCCAGCAGTTCCAACAGGGGCCAAAACATTCAGTACTTC,TRBJ2-4,TRBD1,14,TRBV28,NA
CASSLVSSGTDTQYF,TGCGCCAGCAGCTTGGTTTCTAGCGGCACAGATACGCAGTATTTT,TRBJ2-3,NA,15,TRBV5-1,NA
CASSVTANTEAFF,TGTGCCAGTAGTGTGACAGCGAACACTGAAGCTTTCTTT,TRBJ1-1,NA,13,TRBV19,NA
CSASNSGTDTQYF,TGCAGTGCTAGTAATAGCGGAACAGATACGCAGTATTTT,TRBJ2-3,NA,13,TRBV20-1,NA
CAISVQGFEKLFF,TGTGCCATCAGTGTTCAGGGGTTTGAAAAACTGTTTTTT,TRBJ1-4,NA,13,TRBV10-3,NA
CAISDPGQGSETQYF,TGTGCCATCAGTGACCCGGGACAGGGGTCGGAGACCCAGTACTTC,TRBJ2-5,TRBD1,15,TRBV10-3,NA
CASSLDWLSNQPQHF,TGTGCCAGCAGCTTAGATTGGCTTAGCAATCAGCCCCAGCATTTT,TRBJ1-5,NA,15,TRBV7-2,few
CASSLGTGEYSGYTF,TGTGCCAGCAGCCTAGGGACAGGGGAGTACAGTGGCTACACCTTC,TRBJ1-2,TRBD1,15,TRBV7-3,NA
CASSFDRGLSPLHF,TGTGCCAGCAGCTTTGACAGGGGGTTATCACCCCTCCACTTT,TRBJ1-6,TRBD1,14,TRBV7-2,NA
CASSLGTVTNYGYTF,TGCGCCAGCAGCTTGGGGACAGTAACTAACTATGGCTACACCTTC,TRBJ1-2,NA,15,TRBV5-1,NA
CASSQDGLAGDSSGANVLTF,TGTGCCAGCAGCCAAGACGGCCTAGCGGGGGACAGCTCTGGGGCCAACGTCCTGACTTTC,TRBJ2-6,TRBD2,20,TRBV3-1/TRBV3-2,NA
CASSIWGFSSYNEQFF,TGTGCCAGTAGTATTTGGGGCTTTAGCTCCTACAATGAGCAGTTCTTC,TRBJ2-1,NA,16,TRBV19,NA
CAAHRDRYYGYTF,TGTGCCGCACATAGAGACAGATACTATGGCTACACCTTC,TRBJ1-2,NA,13,TRBV27,NA
CASSPPNRGRNSPLHF,TGTGCCAGCTCACCACCGAACAGGGGGAGGAATTCACCCCTCCACTTT,TRBJ1-6,TRBD1,16,TRBV18,NA
CASSPSGRYNEQFF,TGTGCCAGCAGCCCCAGCGGCCGGTACAATGAGCAGTTCTTC,TRBJ2-1,NA,14,TRBV11-3,NA
CASSQGKGPYYEQYF,TGTGCCAGCAGCCAAGGTAAGGGGCCCTACTACGAGCAGTACTTC,TRBJ2-7,NA,15,TRBV3-1/TRBV3-2,NA
CASRATGDTEAFF,TGTGCCAGCAGGGCGACAGGGGACACTGAAGCTTTCTTT,TRBJ1-1,TRBD1,13,TRBV2,NA
CASSYSGGGTEAFF,TGTGCCAGCAGTTACTCCGGGGGGGGCACTGAAGCTTTCTTT,TRBJ1-1,NA,14,TRBV6-6,NA
CASSMGGVNSEAFF,TGTGCCAGCAGCATGGGAGGAGTCAACTCTGAAGCTTTCTTT,TRBJ1-1,NA,14,TRBV5-4,NA
CASSYSMGGAGGYTF,TGTGCCAGCAGTTACTCGATGGGAGGGGCGGGAGGCTACACCTTC,TRBJ1-2,NA,15,TRBV6-5,NA
CASSLQGTNTEAFF,TGTGCCAGCTCGCTACAGGGGACCAACACTGAAGCTTTCTTT,TRBJ1-1,TRBD1,14,TRBV18,NA